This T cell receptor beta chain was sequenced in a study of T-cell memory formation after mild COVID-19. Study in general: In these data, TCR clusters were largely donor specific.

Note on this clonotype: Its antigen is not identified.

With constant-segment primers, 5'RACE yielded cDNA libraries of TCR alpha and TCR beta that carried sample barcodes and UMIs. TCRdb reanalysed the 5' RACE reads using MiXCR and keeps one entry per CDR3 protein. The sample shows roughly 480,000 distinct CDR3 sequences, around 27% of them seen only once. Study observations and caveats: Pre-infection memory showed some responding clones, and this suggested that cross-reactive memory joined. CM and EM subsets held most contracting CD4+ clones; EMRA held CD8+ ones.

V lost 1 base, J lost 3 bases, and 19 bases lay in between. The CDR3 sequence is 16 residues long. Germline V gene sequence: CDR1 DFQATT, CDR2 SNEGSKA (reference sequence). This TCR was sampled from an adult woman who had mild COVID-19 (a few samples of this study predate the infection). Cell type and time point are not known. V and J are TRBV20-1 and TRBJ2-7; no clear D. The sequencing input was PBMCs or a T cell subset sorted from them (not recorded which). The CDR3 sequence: CSARAPGREEIYEQYF. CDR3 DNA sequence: TGCAGTGCTAGAGCCCCCGGCCGAGAGGAGATCTACGAGCAGTACTTC.